This entry features one TCR beta chain sequence. Its antigen remains undetermined. Base quality data are lacking; no much larger clone is found one base away. This entry comes from a study of OX40 agonist ivuxolimab in advanced cancers. Context from the whole study: The costimulatory receptor OX40 (CD134) was targeted by ivuxolimab, a fully human IgG2 agonistic monoclonal antibody. Intravenous ivuxolimab was administered to patients every 2 weeks at six dose levels: 0.01, 0.1, 0.3, 1.5, 3 and 10 mg/kg. Among the roughly 52 dose-escalation patients, about 19 had hepatocellular carcinoma, 15 or so melanoma, 9 renal cell carcinoma and 9 head and neck cancer. A male proportion of 82.7% and a mean age of roughly 55 years, ranging from about 23 to 90, were recorded for the dose-escalation cohort. Prior anti-PD-1, anti-PD-L1 or anti-CTLA-4 therapy was permitted, and checkpoint inhibitors had been received by about 44% of dose-escalation patients. Three dose-escalation patients achieved partial responses, one with hepatocellular carcinoma and two with cutaneous melanoma. The purpose of peripheral TCRbeta sequencing was to test whether ivuxolimab changed TCR sequence diversity and led to clonal T-cell expansion. The monotherapy dose-escalation portion (N of about 57 patients) of the phase I ivuxolimab trial is reported in the paper. General study outcomes and caveats: Low levels of normalized T-cell clonal expansion were also seen in some nonresponding patients. At doses of 0.1 to 3.0 mg/kg, clonal expansion of both CD4+ and CD8+ T cells in blood was seen between baseline and week 6. After ivuxolimab, more expanded clones were found on average in CD8+ T cells than in CD4+ T cells. The antigen specificity of the peripheral T cells that underwent clonal expansion was not determined. Partial responders in the 0.1-3.0 mg/kg groups had among the lowest normalized peripheral clonal expansion, especially among CD8+ T cells.

Patients with a history of autoimmune disease or receiving systemic immunosuppression were excluded from the trial. Peripheral blood for TCR sequencing was collected from all dose cohorts at baseline, on cycle 4 day 1, and on cycle 7 day 1. The samples were taken from a phase I, first-in-human, multicenter, open-label dose-escalation trial of ivuxolimab. Adults with locally advanced or metastatic melanoma, renal cell carcinoma, hepatocellular carcinoma or head and neck squamous cell carcinoma were enrolled in the trial. Before TCR sequencing, CD4+ T cells and CD8+ T cells were sorted from peripheral blood as separate populations. Genomic DNA was isolated from the sorted cells so that the TCRbeta CDR3 region could be sequenced. The immunoSEQ Assay was used for sequencing of TCRbeta CDR3 regions. Held by TCRdb, this immuneACCESS table contains in-frame sequences only and omits some clones. Under half of the omission traces to an unresolved V gene where checked; the cause of the rest is unknown. This sample is represented by around 41,000 clones; approximately 91% of them were singletons. The ten largest clonotypes hold roughly 14% of the sample.

Compared with germline, V lacks 0 bases and J lacks 0 bases; bases without a gene match: 2. Inclusive of the bounding cysteine and phenylalanine, the CDR3 is 16 residues long. The DNA shown is the 48-base CDR3, in frame from base 1. The sequence is built from TRBV23-1 and TRBJ2-1; 7 central bases correspond to TRBD1. TRBV23-1 is marked as an open reading frame, function uncertain. This receptor was taken from an adult with an advanced solid tumor such as melanoma, head and neck, liver or kidney cancer. The sample consisted of CD4+ or CD8+ T cells sorted from blood, taken in a trial of the OX40 agonist ivuxolimab. The DNA reads as follows: TGCGCCAGCAGTCAATCAGGGGGCAGCTCCTACAATGAGCAGTTCTTC. It specifies CASSQSGGSSYNEQFF.